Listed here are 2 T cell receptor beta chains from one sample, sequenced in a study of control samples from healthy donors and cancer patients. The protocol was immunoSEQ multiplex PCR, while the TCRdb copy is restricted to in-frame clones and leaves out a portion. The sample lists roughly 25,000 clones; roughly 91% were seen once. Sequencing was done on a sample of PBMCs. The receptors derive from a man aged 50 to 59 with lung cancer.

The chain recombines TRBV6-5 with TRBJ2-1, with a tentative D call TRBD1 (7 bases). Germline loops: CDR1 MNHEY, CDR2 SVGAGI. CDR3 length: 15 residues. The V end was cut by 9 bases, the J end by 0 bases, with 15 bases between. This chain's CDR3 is CASKRQGGSYNEQFF. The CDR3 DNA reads TGTGCCAGTAAGAGACAGGGAGGCTCCTACAATGAGCAGTTCTTC.

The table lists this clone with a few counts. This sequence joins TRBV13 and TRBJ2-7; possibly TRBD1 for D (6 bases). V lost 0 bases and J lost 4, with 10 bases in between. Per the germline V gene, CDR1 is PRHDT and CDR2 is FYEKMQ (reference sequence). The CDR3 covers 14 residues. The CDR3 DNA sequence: TGTGCCAGCAGCTTAGGGCAGGGGATGTACGAGCAGTACTTC. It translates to CASSLGQGMYEQYF.